These 6 T cell receptor beta chains were sequenced from one sample in a study of PD-1 blockade in classical Hodgkin lymphoma. As for time point: newly diagnosed, previously untreated cHL patient sample. Thawed PBMCs were subjected to magnetic negative selection, which yielded isolated CD8+ T cells. Using immunoSEQ multiplex PCR, the repertoire was profiled, and TCRdb retains in-frame clones only, with some absent. The repertoire includes thousands of clones, 91% of them detected once, and about 8.1% sits in the top ten. Sequenced input: CD8+ T cells from blood. The receptors were sampled from a human donor with classical Hodgkin lymphoma.

This chain joins TRBV5-8 and TRBJ1-2; no clear D gene. V was clipped by 0 bases and J by 8 bases, with 11 bases between them. This CDR3 has 13 residues. Germline V lookup: CDR1 SGHTS, CDR2 YDEGEE. CDR3: CASSLGSRLGYTF. CDR3 DNA: TGTGCCAGCAGCTTGGGGTCGAGACTGGGCTACACCTTC. The full variable domain, in which reference TRBV5-8 and TRBJ1-2 provide the parts outside the CDR3, is EAGVTQSPTHLIKTRGQQATLRCSPISGHTSVYWYQQALGLGLQFLLWYDEGEERNRGNFPPRFSGRQFPNYSSELNVNALELEDSALYLCASSLGSRLGYTFGSGTRLTVV.

The chain combines TRBV16 with TRBJ1-5; maybe TRBD1 (6 bases). Germline CDR1 KGHSY, CDR2 FQNENV. CDR3 size: 14 residues. V lost 4 bases, J lost 6 bases, and 13 bases lay in between. The CDR3 reads CASSRGGRVQPQHF. The CDR3 nucleotides are TGTGCCAGCAGCCGGGGGGGCAGGGTTCAGCCCCAGCATTTT.

This clone was counted a single time. The V call is TRBV9, the J call TRBJ1-1; 10 bases map to TRBD1. The CDR3 runs 15 residues. CDR1 is SGDLS and CDR2 is YYNGEE in the germline V gene. J was trimmed by 3 bases and V by 4 bases; bases with no gene match: 6. For the CDR3, the DNA is TGTGCCAGCAGCCCCCGGGACAGGGGTTACACTGAAGCTTTCTTT. This translates into CASSPRDRGYTEAFF.

The V and J genes are TRBV11-2 and TRBJ2-2; perhaps TRBD1 as D (6 bases). This CDR3 comprises 16 residues. Trimming took 4 bases from V and 2 from J, leaving 14 bases between them. From germline, CDR1 is SGHAT and CDR2 FQNNGV. The CDR3 DNA reads TGTGCCAGCAGCTCTCATGCAGGGGTAAACACCGGGGAGCTGTTTTTT. Protein: CASSSHAGVNTGELFF.

This chain uses TRBV19 with TRBJ2-2, with D possibly being TRBD2 (6 bases). The CDR3 runs 18 residues. Germline V CDR1 and CDR2: LNHDA, SQIVND (reference sequence). The ends were cut back, 2 bases at V and 4 bases at J, with 20 bases in the middle. The CDR3: CASSIRRTLGLITGELFF. The CDR3 nucleotides read TGTGCCAGTAGTATACGAAGGACACTGGGACTGATCACCGGGGAGCTGTTTTTT. The full variable domain, its missing parts supplied by reference TRBV19 and TRBJ2-2, is DGGITQSPKYLFRKEGQNVTLSCEQNLNHDAMYWYRQDPGQGLRLIYYSQIVNDFQKGDIAEGYSVSREKKESFPLTVTSAQKNPTAFYLCASSIRRTLGLITGELFFGEGSRLTVL.

The V call is TRBV6-1, the J call TRBJ2-1, with TRBD1 as a possible D gene (5 bases). The V gene lost 3 bases and the J gene lost 4 bases, with 13 bases spanning the gap. The length of the CDR3 is 15 residues. CDR1 and CDR2 from the germline V gene are MNHNS and SASEGT. This CDR3 reads CASSDGAGRYNEQFF. The DNA for the CDR3 is TGTGCCAGCAGTGATGGGGCAGGCCGATACAATGAGCAGTTCTTC.